The subject of this entry is one T cell receptor (beta chain). Measured with immunoSEQ multiplex PCR; TCRdb has only the in-frame clones, and not every one. Here the sample spans some 130,000 clones, approximately 85% being singletons. These data belong to a study of cytotoxic CD8 clonotypes in ibrutinib-treated CLL. This CDR3 contains 17 residues. Trimming pared 2 bases from V and 0 bases from J, leaving 17 bases between. Germline loops: CDR1 SGHRS, CDR2 YFSETQ. The chain uses TRBV5-1 and TRBJ1-2, with D hard to call. The starting material was PBMCs, obtained after 24 months of ibrutinib treatment. This TCR came from a human donor with chronic lymphocytic leukemia. The CDR3, as DNA: TGCGCCAGCAGCTTCGGCGCGATCAGGAGATCTAACTATGGCTACACCTTC. It yields the protein CASSFGAIRRSNYGYTF.